Below are 2 T cell receptor beta chains sequenced from a single sample in a study of blood T cell repertoires in COVID-19. Only in-frame clones appear in the TCRdb table, and some are missing; sequencing was by immunoSEQ multiplex PCR. The repertoire has under 250,000 clones, about four fifths of them found once; the top ten carry under 4.5%. The sample was peripheral blood. The receptors were gathered from a man aged 45 to 65 with acute or convalescent COVID-19.

The V call is TRBV5-1, the J call TRBJ2-7; no clear D gene. The CDR3 extends over 15 amino acids. Germline V lookup: CDR1 SGHRS, CDR2 YFSETQ. V was pared by 0 bases and J by 2 bases, with 12 bases between. This chain's CDR3 is CASSLVVSQTYEQYF. CDR3 nucleotide sequence: TGCGCCAGCAGCTTGGTCGTATCCCAGACCTACGAGCAGTACTTC.

This clone showed up just a few times. The rearrangement uses TRBV7-9 and TRBJ1-2; possible D gene TRBD1, 6 bases. V was clipped by 5 bases and J by 5 bases, with 12 bases between them. The CDR3 loop spans 13 amino acids. Germline V gene data show CDR1 as SEHNR and CDR2 as FQNEAQ (reference sequence). The CDR3 reads CASSKDTGYGYTF. The CDR3 DNA is TGTGCCAGCAGCAAGGATACAGGGTATGGCTACACCTTC.